A single sample gave rise to the 18 T cell receptor beta chains below, sequenced in a study of ipilimumab plus nivolumab after autologous stem cell transplantation. The table came from immunoSEQ multiplex PCR; TCRdb's copy has only in-frame clones and leaves some out. The sample consists of approximately 15,000 clones, roughly 80% of them appearing once. The sample consisted of PBMCs, taken in a trial of ipilimumab plus nivolumab as post-transplant consolidation. The receptors stem from a male donor with diffuse large B-cell lymphoma.

This rearrangement joins TRBV27 to TRBJ2-7, with 7 bases fitting TRBD2. This CDR3 has 16 residues. In germline, CDR1 is MNHEY, CDR2 SMNVEV (reference sequence). The trim removed 6 bases at V and 2 bases at J, leaving 13 bases unmatched. The CDR3 sequence: CASSYSGTASTYEQYF. As DNA, the CDR3 is TGTGCCAGCAGCTACAGCGGGACGGCGTCGACCTACGAGCAGTACTTC.

The chain employs TRBV5-1 and TRBJ2-7, with D possibly being TRBD1 (8 bases). Germline V CDR1 and CDR2: SGHRS, YFSETQ. This CDR3 spans 14 amino acids. Trimming stripped 4 bases from V and 3 bases from J, with 14 bases between. CDR3 protein: CASSTDREGYEQYF. In nucleotides, the CDR3 is TGCGCCAGCAGCACGGACAGGGAGGGCTACGAGCAGTACTTC.

This chain's CDR3 is CASSLDSVGRVYGYTF. As DNA, the CDR3 is TGTGCCAGCAGCTTAGATAGTGTAGGCAGGGTCTATGGCTACACCTTC. The chain employs TRBV11-2 and TRBJ1-2, with a tentative D call TRBD1 (5 bases). Germline V gene data show CDR1 as SGHAT and CDR2 as FQNNGV. CDR3 length equals 16 residues. V shed 0 bases and J shed 4 bases, with 15 bases lying between them. Filled out from reference TRBV11-2 and TRBJ1-2, the complete variable domain reads EAGVAQSPRYKIIEKRQSVAFWCNPISGHATLYWYQQILGQGPKLLIQFQNNGVVDDSQLPKDRFSAERLKGVDSTLKIQPAKLEDSAVYLCASSLDSVGRVYGYTFGSGTRLTVV.

V and J are TRBV7-8 and TRBJ1-2; TRBD1 might be the D (6 bases). Germline loops: CDR1 SGHVS, CDR2 FQNEAQ. This CDR3 is 16 amino acids long. V was clipped by 5 bases and J by 2 bases, with 18 bases between them. CDR3 sequence (DNA): TGTGCCAGCAGCCCTCGGCGGGGGCGGATGAACTATGGCTACACCTTC. Translation: CASSPRRGRMNYGYTF.

The rearrangement uses TRBV6-1 and TRBJ2-3, with unresolved D. Germline V gene lookup returns CDR1 MNHNS and CDR2 SASEGT. Trimming shortened V by 5 bases and J by 0 bases, and 12 bases separated the two germline ends. The CDR3 has 15 amino acids. CDR3 in amino acids: CASSRIGVSTDTQYF. The DNA of the CDR3 is TGTGCCAGCAGTAGAATAGGAGTAAGCACAGATACGCAGTATTTT.

The J gene is TRBJ2-7, the V gene TRBV6-9; 7 nucleotides line up with TRBD1. This CDR3 is 15 amino acids long. The germline CDR1 and CDR2 sequences are MNHGY and SVAAGI. V trimming: 10 bases; J trimming: 0 bases; junction bases outside the gene matches: 12. CDR3 coding DNA: TGTGCCACTAAAAGACCGGACAGGAGCTCCTACGAGCAGTACTTC. Its protein is CATKRPDRSSYEQYF.

The chain recombines TRBV7-9 with TRBJ2-2, with TRBD2 matching over 8 bases. The CDR3 has 17 amino acids. The germline V gene encodes CDR1 SEHNR and CDR2 FQNEAQ (reference sequence). V gave up 5 bases and J gave up 2 bases; unmatched junction bases: 10. CDR3: CASSRGNSGVNTGELFF. The CDR3 nucleotides read TGTGCCAGCAGCCGGGGGAATAGCGGGGTTAACACCGGGGAGCTGTTTTTT.

The chain employs TRBV5-6 and TRBJ2-7; D unclear. Trimming took off 4 bases at V and 5 bases at J, with 10 bases between the two ends. The CDR3 is made up of 12 amino acids. Germline CDR1 reads SGHDT; CDR2 reads YYEEEE. In DNA form, the CDR3 reads TGTGCCAGCAGCGAAGGCTTTAACGAGCAGTACTTC. It is translated as CASSEGFNEQYF.

This clone appeared a few times. The chain couples TRBV15 to TRBJ1-1, with a tentative D call TRBD1 (5 bases). The CDR3 runs to 13 residues. Germline lookup yields CDR1 LNHNV and CDR2 YYDKDF (reference sequence). V shed 6 bases and J shed 3 bases, with 11 bases lying between them. Here the CDR3 DNA reads TGTGCCACCAGTCCCGGGGCCGACACTGAAGCTTTCTTT. This gives the protein CATSPGADTEAFF.

The chain has TRBV27 and TRBJ2-4; no clear D gene. The CDR3 is 15 amino acids. CDR1 is MNHEY and CDR2 is SMNVEV in the germline V gene (reference sequence). The germline V and J ends were trimmed by 0 bases and 7 bases, with 13 bases remaining between them. CDR3 amino acids: CASSLSWAQMNIQYF. For the CDR3, the DNA is TGTGCCAGCAGTTTATCATGGGCACAGATGAACATTCAGTACTTC.

The rearrangement links TRBV4-1 to TRBJ1-2; tentative D call: TRBD1 (5 bases). The CDR3 contains 15 residues. Per the germline V gene, CDR1 is MGHRA and CDR2 is YSYEKL. The V and J ends lost 3 bases and 8 bases respectively, with 19 bases between them. CDR3 DNA sequence: TGCGCCAGCAGCCAGGCCGGGACGTCGGCGGTGGGCTACACCTTC. Protein product: CASSQAGTSAVGYTF.

The chain has TRBV7-8 and TRBJ2-3; TRBD2 aligns across 8 bases. The CDR3 contains 16 residues. Germline lookup yields CDR1 SGHVS and CDR2 FQNEAQ. The V segment lost 2 bases and the J segment 0 bases; nucleotides outside the gene matches: 4. In DNA form, the CDR3 reads TGTGCCAGCAGCTTAAGGCGGGAGGCTAGCACAGATACGCAGTATTTT. Protein: CASSLRREASTDTQYF.

The gene calls are TRBV18 and TRBJ1-4, with 10 bases that match TRBD1. Germline V gene lookup returns CDR1 KGHSH and CDR2 LQKENI. This CDR3 comprises 15 residues. J was trimmed by 5 bases and V by 4 bases; bases with no gene match: 4. CDR3 DNA sequence: TGTGCCAGCTCACGGGACAGGGGATTGAATGAAAAACTGTTTTTT. This encodes CASSRDRGLNEKLFF.

This rearrangement joins TRBV7-9 to TRBJ2-5; 12 positions match TRBD2. The DNA end favors TRBJ2-7, so the J call may be wrong. This CDR3 is built from 16 residues. The germline CDR1 and CDR2 sequences are SEHNR and FQNEAQ (reference sequence). CDR3 region: CASSSLAGGLIREQYF. The DNA of the CDR3 is TGTGCCAGCAGCTCGCTAGCGGGGGGGCTTATACGCGAGCAGTACTTC.

J is TRBJ1-2 and V is TRBV19; D may be TRBD1 (5 bases). The length of the CDR3 is 11 residues. Germline V lookup: CDR1 LNHDA, CDR2 SQIVND (reference sequence). V was clipped by 7 bases and J by 8 bases, with 11 bases between them. The chain's CDR3 is CASTTDGGYTF. For the CDR3, the DNA is TGTGCCAGTACGACAGACGGGGGCTACACCTTC.

The V call is TRBV4-1, the J call TRBJ2-2, with 13 nucleotides matching TRBD2. V trimming: 4 bases; J trimming: 6 bases; junction bases outside the gene matches: 11. This CDR3 is built from 18 residues. The germline CDR1 and CDR2 sequences are MGHRA and YSYEKL. CDR3: CASSLSKTSGGASGELFF. The CDR3 coding sequence is TGCGCCAGCAGCCTCTCCAAAACTAGCGGGGGGGCCTCCGGGGAGCTGTTTTTT.

The J gene is TRBJ2-4, the V gene TRBV29-1; perhaps TRBD1 as D (5 bases). This CDR3 comprises 14 residues. Per the germline V gene, CDR1 is SQVTM and CDR2 is ANQGSEA. V was shortened by 2 bases and J by 6 bases, with 14 bases between the two germline ends. CDR3 DNA: TGCAGCGTTGAATTTAGGGGCCCCCTAAACATTCAGTACTTC. This codes for CSVEFRGPLNIQYF.

This chain links TRBV10-2 with TRBJ2-1; the D is unclear. CDR3 length: 17 amino acids. V lost 1 base and J lost 1, with 14 bases in between. Looked up from germline, CDR1 is WSHSY and CDR2 is SAAADI. The CDR3 loop reads CASSEFLWNSSYNEQFF. CDR3 DNA: TGCGCCAGCAGTGAGTTTTTGTGGAACAGTTCCTACAATGAGCAGTTCTTC.